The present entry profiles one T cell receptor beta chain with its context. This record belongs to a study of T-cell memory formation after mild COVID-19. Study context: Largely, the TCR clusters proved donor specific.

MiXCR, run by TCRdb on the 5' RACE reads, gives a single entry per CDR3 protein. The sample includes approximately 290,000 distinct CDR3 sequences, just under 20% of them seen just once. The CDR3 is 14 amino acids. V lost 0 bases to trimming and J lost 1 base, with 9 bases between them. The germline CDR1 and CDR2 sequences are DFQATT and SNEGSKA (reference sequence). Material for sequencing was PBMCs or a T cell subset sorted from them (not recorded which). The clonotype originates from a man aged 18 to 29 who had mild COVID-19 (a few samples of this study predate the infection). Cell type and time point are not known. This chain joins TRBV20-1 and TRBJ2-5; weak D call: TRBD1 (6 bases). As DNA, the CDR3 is TGCAGTGCTAGAGATGCAGGGGTCCAAGAGACCCAGTACTTC. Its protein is CSARDAGVQETQYF.